The source of this T cell receptor (beta chain) is a study of T cells in localized non-small cell lung cancer. Comments on this clone: Its matching antigen is unknown.

Profiling relied on immunoSEQ multiplex PCR, and the TCRdb table lists in-frame clones only, not all of them. The sample includes about 53,000 clones, around 80% of them seen just once. The V and J ends lost 7 bases and 3 bases respectively, with 11 bases between them. In germline, CDR1 is SQVTM, CDR2 ANQGSEA. The CDR3 consists of 12 residues. Whole-study findings and limits: Longer overall survival associated with higher blood T cell density; shorter survival with higher adjacent-lung clonality. Uninvolved nearby lung showed the greatest T cell clonality, exceeding that found in tumor. Sequencing covered just one tumor region, so heterogeneity cannot be ruled out. Out of the top 100 tumor clones, a median around 57 were seen in adjacent lung.

The receptor was isolated from a man aged 40-75 years with stage III lung adenocarcinoma. The V and J genes are TRBV29-1 and TRBJ2-3; no clear D gene. Sample: peripheral blood mononuclear cells, taken before any cancer treatment. The CDR3 DNA follows: TGCAGCGGGATCAAAGAGACAGATACGCAGTATTTT. This codes for CSGIKETDTQYF.